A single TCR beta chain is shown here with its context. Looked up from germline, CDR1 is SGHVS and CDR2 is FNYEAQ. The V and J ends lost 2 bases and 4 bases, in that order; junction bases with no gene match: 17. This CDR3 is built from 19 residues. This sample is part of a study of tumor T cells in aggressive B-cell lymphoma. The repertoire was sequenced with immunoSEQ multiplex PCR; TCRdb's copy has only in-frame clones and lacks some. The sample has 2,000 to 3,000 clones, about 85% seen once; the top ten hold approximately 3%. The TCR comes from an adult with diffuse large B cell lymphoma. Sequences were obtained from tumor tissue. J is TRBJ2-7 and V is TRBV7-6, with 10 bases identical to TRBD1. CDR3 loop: CASSLITPTGTGDQYEQYF. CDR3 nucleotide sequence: TGTGCCAGCAGCTTAATTACCCCCACCGGGACAGGGGATCAATACGAGCAGTACTTC.